This TCR beta chain was recorded in a study of blood T cell repertoires in COVID-19. Study overall: Whether acute or convalescent, the COVID-19 samples came from the United States, Italy and Spain.

Profiled with immunoSEQ multiplex PCR; TCRdb holds only in-frame clones, not every one. The sample holds hundreds of thousands of clones, around nine tenths seen once. Seattle participants joined during active infection and were tracked over time. The sample taken for sequencing was peripheral blood. This TCR derives from a woman aged 65 to 85 with COVID-19, enrolled during active disease.

The CDR3 sequence is CASSFGTTYEQYF. As DNA, the CDR3 is TGTGCCAGCAGTTTCGGGACTACCTACGAGCAGTACTTC. The chain has TRBV12-3 or TRBV12-4 and TRBJ2-7; TRBD2 aligns across 7 bases. V lost 3 bases to trimming and J lost 2 bases; unmatched junction nucleotides: 1. CDR3 length: 13 residues.